This T cell receptor (beta chain) derives from a study of cytomegalovirus exposure and HLA in healthy donors. Note on this clone: Its specificity is unknown.

Study-wide points: Fewer N-insertions than the roughly 670-donor mean were reportedly shown by an Asian-associated ancestry cluster in a later analysis.

PCR involved 60 Vbeta and 13 Jbeta primers. Here immunoSEQ multiplex PCR was the method, and the copy in TCRdb shows in-frame clones only, minus some. The sample records about 170,000 clones, roughly 70% being singletons. Germline CDR1 KGHSY, CDR2 FQNENV. The CDR3 has 15 amino acids. Trimming took 2 bases from V and 4 from J, leaving 12 bases between them. Sequencing was performed on PBMCs. The rearrangement uses TRBV16 and TRBJ1-5, with TRBD1 as a possible D gene (6 bases). The clonotype was recovered from a girl aged 10 to 17 in good health and CMV-seronegative. CDR3 region: CASSQPDRTNQPQHF. CDR3 nucleotide sequence: TGTGCCAGCAGCCAACCGGACAGAACGAATCAGCCCCAGCATTTT.